Each of the 25 T cell receptor beta chains below was sequenced from the same sample in a study of blood T cell repertoires in COVID-19. Assay: immunoSEQ multiplex PCR; the TCRdb copy retains only in-frame clones and omits some. Here the sample spans about 230,000 clones, roughly 84% being singletons. What was sequenced was peripheral blood. The source of these receptors is a middle-aged woman who had recovered from COVID-19.

The chain carries TRBV10-3 and TRBJ2-1, with TRBD2 as a possible D gene (6 bases). The V and J ends lost 8 bases and 0 bases respectively, with 11 bases between them. Germline V gives CDR1 ENHRY, CDR2 SYGVKD. The CDR3 is 14 amino acids. CDR3 nucleotide sequence: TGTGCCATCTCGGCGGGATACTCCTACAATGAGCAGTTCTTC. This codes for CAISAGYSYNEQFF.

V is TRBV7-2 and J is TRBJ2-2, with D maybe TRBD1 (6 bases). Germline V gene data show CDR1 as SGHTA and CDR2 as FQGNSA. Deletions cut 1 base from V and 3 bases from J, with 9 bases between. There are 15 residues in the CDR3. The CDR3 region has the DNA TGTGCCAGCAGCTTAGACAGGGCGGACACCGGGGAGCTGTTTTTT. It yields the protein CASSLDRADTGELFF.

The chain links TRBV3-1 (or the pseudogene TRBV3-2) to TRBJ2-3, with 8 bases identical to TRBD1. Trimming at V came to 0 bases and at J to 6 bases, leaving 17 bases not matched to a gene. Looked up from germline, CDR1 is LGHDT and CDR2 is YNNKEL (reference sequence). This CDR3 comprises 19 residues. CDR3 bases: TGTGCCAGCAGCCAAGATGGTCCCCCCGCAGGGGGCGCATATGATACGCAGTATTTT. Amino acids: CASSQDGPPAGGAYDTQYF.

The chain is built from TRBV5-4 and TRBJ2-5, with 16 bases that match TRBD2. This CDR3 comprises 19 residues. The germline V gene encodes CDR1 SGHNT and CDR2 YYREEE (reference sequence). J lost 0 bases, V lost 3 bases, and 8 bases had no gene match. The CDR3 here is CASSSGTSGGEVYQETQYF. DNA of the CDR3: TGTGCCAGCAGCTCGGGGACTAGCGGGGGGGAAGTGTACCAAGAGACCCAGTACTTC.

This clone was observed a single time. This sequence joins TRBV11-2 and TRBJ2-3, with D possibly being TRBD2 (6 bases). Germline V gene sequence: CDR1 SGHAT, CDR2 FQNNGV. The CDR3 has 15 amino acids. Trimming took 3 bases from V and 5 from J, leaving 15 bases between them. CDR3 sequence: CASSFFLTEGDTQYF. CDR3 coding DNA: TGTGCCAGCAGCTTTTTCTTGACGGAGGGAGATACGCAGTATTTT.

The chain combines TRBV19 with TRBJ1-5; 8 positions agree with TRBD1. The CDR3 has 12 residues. J gave up 5 bases and V 8 bases, and 2 bases lay outside the gene matches. Germline V CDR1 and CDR2: LNHDA, SQIVND (reference sequence). The CDR3 reads CASHRGDQPQHF. CDR3 DNA sequence: TGTGCCAGTCACAGGGGGGATCAGCCCCAGCATTTT.

The chain joins TRBV5-4 to TRBJ1-1; a possible D gene is TRBD1 (5 bases). The CDR3 length is 14 residues. Germline assignment: CDR1 SGHNT and CDR2 YYREEE (reference sequence). V lost 4 bases, J lost 5 bases, and 15 bases lay in between. This CDR3 reads CASSPKGWDTEAFF. Written as DNA, the CDR3 is TGTGCCAGCAGCCCCAAGGGGTGGGATACTGAAGCTTTCTTT.

The chain links TRBV7-9 to TRBJ1-4; 7 nucleotides match TRBD1. CDR3 length: 15 residues. Per the germline V gene, CDR1 is SEHNR and CDR2 is FQNEAQ (reference sequence). V trimming: 5 bases; J trimming: 7 bases; junction bases outside the gene matches: 10. CDR3: CASSPGTAESEKLFF. Here the CDR3 DNA reads TGTGCCAGCAGCCCCGGGACAGCGGAAAGTGAAAAACTGTTTTTT.

This chain uses TRBV5-4 with TRBJ1-1; TRBD1 agrees at 7 bases. The CDR3 extends over 15 amino acids. Germline V gene lookup returns CDR1 SGHNT and CDR2 YYREEE (reference sequence). V trimming: 4 bases; J trimming: 1 base; junction bases outside the gene matches: 7. CDR3 nucleotide sequence: TGTGCCAGCAGCGTGACAGGGCGGTCGAACACTGAAGCTTTCTTT. The encoded protein is CASSVTGRSNTEAFF. Variable domain in full (rest from reference TRBV5-4 and TRBJ1-1): ETGVTQSPTHLIKTRGQQVTLRCSSQSGHNTVSWYQQALGQGPQFIFQYYREEENGRGNFPPRFSGLQFPNYSSELNVNALELDDSALYLCASSVTGRSNTEAFFGQGTRLTVV.

This chain uses TRBV12-5 with TRBJ2-1, with 10 bases identical to TRBD1. The junction had 9 bases not matched to a gene; V was cut back by 4 bases and J by 9 bases. CDR3 length equals 15 residues. Germline values: CDR1 LGHNT, CDR2 FRNRAP. The CDR3 loop is CASGWTGGYLGEQFF. The CDR3 DNA is TGTGCTAGTGGTTGGACAGGGGGATATCTTGGTGAGCAGTTCTTC. Full variable domain (outside the CDR3, taken from reference TRBV12-5 and TRBJ2-1): DARVTQTPRHKVTEMGQEVTMRCQPILGHNTVFWYRQTMMQGLELLAYFRNRAPLDDSGMPKDRFSAEMPDATLATLKIQPSEPRDSAVYFCASGWTGGYLGEQFFGPGTRLTVL.

The rearrangement joins TRBV7-2 to TRBJ1-1; D remains ambiguous. This CDR3 spans 13 amino acids. Germline V gene data show CDR1 as SGHTA and CDR2 as FQGNSA. With 7 bases removed from V and 6 bases from J, the gap between germline ends came to 15 bases. This CDR3 reads CASTAGNLAEAFF. CDR3 DNA: TGTGCCAGCACCGCGGGGAATTTGGCTGAAGCTTTCTTT. Combining the CDR3 with reference TRBV7-2 and TRBJ1-1 gives the whole variable domain GAGVSQSPSNKVTEKGKDVELRCDPISGHTALYWYRQSLGQGLEFLIYFQGNSAPDKSGLPSDRFSAERTGGSVSTLTIQRTQQEDSAVYLCASTAGNLAEAFFGQGTRLTVV.

In this sample, this clone turned up once. CDR3 in amino acids: CASSQDTGAWEQYF. Written as DNA, the CDR3 is TGCGCCAGCAGCCAAGATACAGGGGCTTGGGAGCAGTACTTC. V gene TRBV4-3 combines with J gene TRBJ2-7, with 7 nucleotides matching TRBD1. V lost 0 bases to trimming and J lost 7 bases; unmatched junction nucleotides: 6. CDR1 and CDR2 from the germline V gene are LGHNA and YSLEER. This CDR3 spans 14 amino acids.

This clone came up once. The J gene is TRBJ2-7, the V gene TRBV27; 7 nucleotides align to TRBD1. The CDR3 runs 13 residues. The V gene end was trimmed by 8 bases and the J gene end by 3 bases; junction bases not matched to a gene: 7. CDR1 is MNHEY, CDR2 SMNVEV, per germline (reference sequence). The CDR3 loop is CASRRQGNYEQYF. Here the CDR3 DNA reads TGTGCCAGCCGAAGACAGGGTAACTACGAGCAGTACTTC.

V gene TRBV18 combines with J gene TRBJ2-2; D possibly corresponds to TRBD1 (6 bases). CDR3 length: 15 residues. From germline, CDR1 is KGHSH and CDR2 LQKENI. The germline V and J ends were trimmed by 5 bases and 2 bases, with 12 bases remaining between them. The CDR3 sequence is CASSVGGDNTGELFF. The CDR3 DNA sequence: TGTGCCAGCTCAGTAGGGGGAGATAACACCGGGGAGCTGTTTTTT.

The rearrangement joins TRBV7-9 to TRBJ2-1, with D perhaps matching TRBD2 (6 bases). Germline CDR1 and CDR2: SEHNR and FQNEAQ (reference sequence). V was trimmed by 3 bases and J by 5 bases, leaving 14 bases between them. This CDR3 is 15 amino acids long. Here the CDR3 DNA reads TGTGCCAGCAGCTTGGGTCAGGGAGGAAACAATGAGCAGTTCTTC. Protein product: CASSLGQGGNNEQFF.

This chain joins TRBV5-4 and TRBJ2-5; 13 bases match TRBD2. CDR3 length equals 16 residues. V shed 3 bases, J shed 3 bases, and the junction held 5 bases outside the gene matches. From germline, CDR1 is SGHNT and CDR2 YYREEE (reference sequence). CDR3 in amino acids: CASSSAGLAGEETQYF. Here the CDR3 DNA reads TGTGCCAGCAGCTCGGCCGGACTAGCGGGGGAAGAGACCCAGTACTTC.

The rearrangement links TRBV6-2 or TRBV6-3 to TRBJ2-5, with 7 bases aligning to TRBD2. V dropped 5 bases and J dropped 2; count of bases not matched to a gene: 17. CDR1 and CDR2 (germline): MNHEY, SVGEGT. This CDR3 is 18 amino acids long. The CDR3 region has the DNA TGTGCCAGCAGTGACCTCGGGGGGACGCAAAGACCTCAAGAGACCCAGTACTTC. Amino acids: CASSDLGGTQRPQETQYF.

This clone was seen a few times. The rearrangement uses TRBV5-1 and TRBJ2-1; D is possibly TRBD1 (6 bases). With 2 bases removed from V and 10 bases from J, the gap between germline ends came to 13 bases. Germline V gene data show CDR1 as SGHRS and CDR2 as YFSETQ. The CDR3 sequence is 13 residues long. As DNA, the CDR3 is TGCGCCAGCAGCTTAGGGGGTCACGGGGAGCAGTTCTTC. Its translation: CASSLGGHGEQFF.

V gene TRBV7-9 combines with J gene TRBJ2-5; 11 bases agree with TRBD2. CDR1 is SEHNR, CDR2 FQNEAQ, per germline (reference sequence). The ends lost 5 bases at V and 5 bases at J; junction bases unmatched: 4. The length of the CDR3 is 14 residues. The CDR3 here is CASSLWTSGETQYF. The CDR3 coding sequence is TGTGCCAGCAGCCTATGGACTAGCGGGGAGACCCAGTACTTC.

This chain connects TRBV19 to TRBJ2-7, with 10 bases aligning to TRBD2. The CDR3 runs to 17 residues. The V segment lost 3 bases and the J segment 0 bases; nucleotides outside the gene matches: 8. Germline-derived CDR1 and CDR2 are LNHDA and SQIVND (reference sequence). CDR3 protein: CASSMASGGPSSYEQYF. The CDR3 DNA reads as TGTGCCAGTAGTATGGCTAGCGGGGGCCCTAGCTCCTACGAGCAGTACTTC.

This chain joins TRBV19 and TRBJ2-7; 7 bases fit TRBD2. The CDR3 loop spans 15 amino acids. Germline trimming cut 5 bases from V and 7 bases from J; bases unmatched to any gene: 14. The germline V gene encodes CDR1 LNHDA and CDR2 SQIVND (reference sequence). CDR3 bases: TGTGCCAGTAGTCAACCCTGGGGAGGGTTAGGAGAGCAGTACTTC. Translation: CASSQPWGGLGEQYF.

The chain recombines TRBV28 with TRBJ2-5; 11 nucleotides align to TRBD2. Germline V gene data show CDR1 as MDHEN and CDR2 as SYDVKM. CDR3 length: 19 residues. The J segment lost 4 bases and the V segment lost 4 bases, leaving 17 bases of the junction unmatched. DNA for the CDR3: TGTGCCAGCAGTTCCCTTAGCGGGGGGGCTCCTTATCTTCGAGAGACCCAGTACTTC. Translation gives CASSSLSGGAPYLRETQYF. The whole variable domain, remainder taken from reference TRBV28 and TRBJ2-5, is DVKVTQSSRYLVKRTGEKVFLECVQDMDHENMFWYRQDPGLGLRLIYFSYDVKMKEKGDIPEGYSVSREKKERFSLILESASTNQTSMYLCASSSLSGGAPYLRETQYFGPGTRLLVL.

The chain uses TRBV19 and TRBJ2-1; 14 bases agree with TRBD2. Trimming at V came to 10 bases and at J to 0 bases, leaving 8 bases not matched to a gene. Germline V gives CDR1 LNHDA, CDR2 SQIVND (reference sequence). The CDR3 sequence is 17 residues long. CDR3 loop: CATKGLAGARSYNEQFF. DNA for the CDR3: TGTGCCACCAAGGGACTAGCGGGGGCCCGCTCCTACAATGAGCAGTTCTTC.

In its sample, this clone was seen a few times. The V gene is TRBV4-2, the J gene TRBJ1-5; 10 nucleotides line up with TRBD1. The trim removed 2 bases at V and 2 bases at J, leaving 3 bases unmatched. Germline V gene data show CDR1 as LGHNA and CDR2 as YNFKEQ. The CDR3 is 16 amino acids. Written as DNA, the CDR3 is TGTGCCAGCAGCCAACCTGGACAGGGGGGCAATCAGCCCCAGCATTTT. Its translation is CASSQPGQGGNQPQHF.

The chain has TRBV19 and TRBJ2-3, with D possibly TRBD2 on 6 matching bases. The V end lost 5 bases, the J end lost 0 bases, and 12 bases lay between the germline ends. The germline CDR1 and CDR2 sequences are LNHDA and SQIVND (reference sequence). CDR3 size: 15 residues. CDR3 region: CASSRGTFSTDTQYF. The CDR3 coding sequence is TGTGCCAGTAGTCGCGGGACTTTTAGCACAGATACGCAGTATTTT.